This entry concerns a single TCR beta chain. The CDR3 is 15 amino acids. CDR1 is LNHDA, CDR2 SQIVND, per germline (reference sequence). The V and J ends lost 3 bases and 9 bases, in that order; junction bases with no gene match: 11. Original processing notes: The assay estimated nucleated cells by amplifying reference gene primers. The assay was immunoSEQ multiplex PCR, and TCRdb's table has in-frame clones only and misses some. The DNA gave D and trimming, while V, J and clone size come from that table. Among approximately 160,000 clones listed, around 78% were seen once. Adults between roughly 18 and 89 years of age took part from 24 US areas. Clinical histories supplied by participants themselves formed the basis of cohort assignment. Symptom resolution, clearance, or two negative PCRs marked the recovered donors of Cohort 3. The data originate from a study of blood T cell repertoires in COVID-19.

The TCR sequence derives from a woman in her fifties or sixties who had recovered from COVID-19. The chain uses TRBV19 and TRBJ1-1, with TRBD1 matching 9 bases. Sequenced input: PBMCs or T cells enriched from blood (not recorded which). The CDR3, as DNA: TGTGCCAGTAGTATGGGACAGGGTGGAACTCGGAAAGCTTTCTTT. This sequence encodes CASSMGQGGTRKAFF. The full variable domain, its missing parts supplied by reference TRBV19 and TRBJ1-1, is DGGITQSPKYLFRKEGQNVTLSCEQNLNHDAMYWYRQDPGQGLRLIYYSQIVNDFQKGDIAEGYSVSREKKESFPLTVTSAQKNPTAFYLCASSMGQGGTRKAFFGQGTRLTVV.